These T cell receptor beta chains were read from a single sample in a study of blood T cell repertoires in COVID-19. Here immunoSEQ multiplex PCR was the method, and the copy in TCRdb shows in-frame clones only, minus some. This table holds fewer than 250,000 clones, around nine tenths found once. Sequenced: PBMCs or T cells enriched from blood (not recorded which). These receptors all stem from a woman younger than 45 who had been exposed to COVID-19. CDR3s include the opening cysteine and the closing phenylalanine or tryptophan. The order of the fields is CDR3 DNA, CDR3 protein, D gene, clone size, V gene, J gene, CDR3 length. The D gene is left open where the match is weak. The size field is filled for only some rows; it gives once, few, many or a size class.

DNA: TGTGCCAGCAGCTTAGTTCGGGGGACCCAAGAGACCCAGTACTTC
CDR3: CASSLVRGTQETQYF
D: -
size: -
V: TRBV11-2
J: TRBJ2-5
length: 15

DNA: TGTGCCAGTAGTAGACTTTGGACAGGGATGAACACTGAAGCTTTCTTT
CDR3: CASSRLWTGMNTEAFF
D: TRBD1
size: -
V: TRBV19
J: TRBJ1-1
length: 16

DNA: TGTGCCAGTAGTCGGAGGAGTGGGACTGAAGCTTTCTTT
CDR3: CASSRRSGTEAFF
D: -
size: -
V: TRBV19
J: TRBJ1-1
length: 13

DNA: TGTGCCAGCTCCCTCGGACTAGCGGGAGACGAGCAGTACTTC
CDR3: CASSLGLAGDEQYF
D: TRBD2
size: -
V: TRBV18
J: TRBJ2-7
length: 14

DNA: TGCAGTGCTAGTAGCGGGAGGGGATTAGGAGAGCAGTACTTC
CDR3: CSASSGRGLGEQYF
D: TRBD2
size: -
V: TRBV20-1
J: TRBJ2-7
length: 14

DNA: TGCGCCAGCAGCTTGAGTGCGGGATCCGGAAACACCATATATTTT
CDR3: CASSLSAGSGNTIYF
D: -
size: -
V: TRBV5-1
J: TRBJ1-3
length: 15

DNA: TGTGCTAGTGGTTTGGTACTGGGTCGGGGGAGTAACTATGGCTACACCTTC
CDR3: CASGLVLGRGSNYGYTF
D: -
size: -
V: TRBV12-5
J: TRBJ1-2
length: 17

DNA: TGTGCCATCAGTGTTGGTAGCGGGAGGGGGGCAGATACGCAGTATTTT
CDR3: CAISVGSGRGADTQYF
D: TRBD2
size: -
V: TRBV10-3
J: TRBJ2-3
length: 16

DNA: TGTGCCAGCAGTTTCTTGAGAGGACAGGGAGTCCCAAAGGAGCAGTTCTTC
CDR3: CASSFLRGQGVPKEQFF
D: TRBD1
size: -
V: TRBV28
J: TRBJ2-1
length: 17

DNA: TGTGCCAGCAGCCCTGGACAGGGGGACACGAACACTGAAGCTTTCTTT
CDR3: CASSPGQGDTNTEAFF
D: TRBD1
size: -
V: TRBV4-2
J: TRBJ1-1
length: 16

DNA: TGTGCCAGCAGCCGAACTAGCAATGGCAATCAGCCCCAGCATTTT
CDR3: CASSRTSNGNQPQHF
D: -
size: -
V: TRBV3-1/TRBV3-2
J: TRBJ1-5
length: 15

DNA: TGCGCCAGCAGTGGATTTAGGACAGGTCAAGAGACCCAGTACTTC
CDR3: CASSGFRTGQETQYF
D: TRBD1
size: -
V: TRBV10-1
J: TRBJ2-5
length: 15

DNA: TGTGCCAGCAGCTTGGCCGTAATTCCTAGCGGGAGTTCCGGGGAGCTGTTTTTT
CDR3: CASSLAVIPSGSSGELFF
D: TRBD2
size: -
V: TRBV5-5
J: TRBJ2-2
length: 18

DNA: TGTGCCAGCAGCAAAGCAGACCAGGGGGTGACCCAGTACTTC
CDR3: CASSKADQGVTQYF
D: -
size: -
V: TRBV21-1
J: TRBJ2-5
length: 14

DNA: TGTGCCAGCTTGGGACAGGGGGCGGAATACAATGAGCAGTTCTTC
CDR3: CASLGQGAEYNEQFF
D: TRBD1
size: few
V: TRBV2
J: TRBJ2-1
length: 15

DNA: TGTGCCAGCAGACTAATATCGAACACCGGGGAGCTGTTTTTT
CDR3: CASRLISNTGELFF
D: -
size: -
V: TRBV19
J: TRBJ2-2
length: 14

DNA: TGTGCCAGCAGTTCCATCCTCGGACTAGCGGGAGGGCAGGGGACCGGGGAGCTGTTTTTT
CDR3: CASSSILGLAGGQGTGELFF
D: TRBD2
size: once
V: TRBV27
J: TRBJ2-2
length: 20

DNA: TGTGCCAGCAGCCAACGGGGAGTGTACCAAGAGACCCAGTACTTC
CDR3: CASSQRGVYQETQYF
D: -
size: many
V: TRBV3-1/TRBV3-2
J: TRBJ2-5
length: 15

DNA: TGTGCCAGCAGGATACTAGCGGGCAGTTCCTACGAGCAGTACTTC
CDR3: CASRILAGSSYEQYF
D: TRBD2
size: -
V: TRBV7-2
J: TRBJ2-7
length: 15

DNA: TGTGCCAGCAGCTTGACAGGGGATGGCTACACCTTC
CDR3: CASSLTGDGYTF
D: TRBD1
size: -
V: TRBV11-2
J: TRBJ1-2
length: 12

DNA: TGTGCCAGTAATAGCAGGGGTAATCAGCCCCAGCATTTT
CDR3: CASNSRGNQPQHF
D: -
size: -
V: TRBV19
J: TRBJ1-5
length: 13

DNA: TGTGCCAGCAGTGCCCGACTAGCGGGAGAGAATGAGCAGTTCTTC
CDR3: CASSARLAGENEQFF
D: TRBD2
size: -
V: TRBV28
J: TRBJ2-1
length: 15

DNA: TGTGCCAGCAGTTCATGGACAGGGGTTATGTCACCCCTCCACTTT
CDR3: CASSSWTGVMSPLHF
D: TRBD1
size: -
V: TRBV27
J: TRBJ1-6
length: 15

DNA: TGTGCCAGCAGTGAAGCCTCAGGGTTGAACACTGAAGCTTTCTTT
CDR3: CASSEASGLNTEAFF
D: -
size: -
V: TRBV6-1
J: TRBJ1-1
length: 15

DNA: TGTGCCAGCAGCTTATTCGGGGTTAACACTGAAGCTTTCTTT
CDR3: CASSLFGVNTEAFF
D: -
size: -
V: TRBV7-3
J: TRBJ1-1
length: 14

DNA: TGTGCCAGCTCACCGGCGACAGGGGTGAACACTGAAGCTTTCTTT
CDR3: CASSPATGVNTEAFF
D: TRBD1
size: -
V: TRBV18
J: TRBJ1-1
length: 15

DNA: TGTGCCAGCAGCTCTCCGGGGAGGGGAGAGACCCAGTACTTC
CDR3: CASSSPGRGETQYF
D: TRBD2
size: -
V: TRBV6-5
J: TRBJ2-5
length: 14

DNA: TGCGCCAGCAGCTTGGGGGACAGGGACACCCAGCCCCAGCATTTT
CDR3: CASSLGDRDTQPQHF
D: TRBD1
size: -
V: TRBV5-1
J: TRBJ1-5
length: 15

DNA: TGTGCCTGGAGTCCCTCCGGGAGCTGGAGGGAAAAACTGTTTTTT
CDR3: CAWSPSGSWREKLFF
D: -
size: -
V: TRBV30
J: TRBJ1-4
length: 15

DNA: TGTGCCAGCAGCGCAATGACTAGCGGAGACACAGATACGCAGTATTTT
CDR3: CASSAMTSGDTDTQYF
D: TRBD2
size: -
V: TRBV9
J: TRBJ2-3
length: 16